Below are 7 T cell receptor beta chains sequenced from a single sample in a study of T cells in Graves' hyperthyroidism and ophthalmopathy (dated by TCRdb to the late 2010s). The receptor library was made with multiplex PCR. TCRdb lists the instrument as Illumina HiSeq 2000. Amplification of TCR beta CDR3 regions was carried out from RNA transcripts. For the first round of RT-PCR on the TCR CDR3, the HTBI primer set was used together with the Qiagen OneStep RT-PCR kit. TCRdb applied fastp at Q25 and MiXCR to the public reads, then kept only in-frame beta chains. Records with the same CDR3 protein are collapsed into one entry carrying the most frequent genes and DNA. In this sample the table shows hundreds of thousands of distinct CDR3 sequences, 14% to 15% of which occur a single time. The ten largest clones take up around a third of the sample. The specimen sequenced was blood. Receptor source: a woman younger than 45 with Graves' hyperthyroidism.

In this sample, this clonotype turned up a few times. The chain employs TRBV29-1 and TRBJ2-1; D ambiguous. The V gene lost 4 bases and the J gene lost 0 bases, with 7 bases spanning the gap. CDR3 length: 13 residues. The germline V gene has CDR1 SQVTM and CDR2 ANQGSEA. The CDR3 here is CSVGKSSYNEQFF. As DNA, the CDR3 is TGCAGCGTTGGTAAGAGCTCCTACAATGAGCAGTTCTTC.

The chain couples TRBV28 to TRBJ2-3; TRBD2 matches 8 bases. The CDR3 extends over 16 amino acids. The germline CDR1 and CDR2 sequences are MDHEN and SYDVKM. V dropped 4 bases and J dropped 2; count of bases not matched to a gene: 8. CDR3 in amino acids: CASSSSGLKPTDTQYF. CDR3 sequence (DNA): TGTGCCAGCAGTTCTAGCGGGTTAAAGCCCACAGATACGCAGTATTTT.

At least ten counts were recorded for this clonotype. The rearrangement links TRBV5-5 to TRBJ2-7, with D possibly called TRBD1 or TRBD2 (5 bases each). Trimming took 4 bases from V and 0 from J, leaving 17 bases between them. Germline lookup yields CDR1 SGHKS and CDR2 YYEKEE (reference sequence). The CDR3 extends over 16 amino acids. In DNA form, the CDR3 reads TGTGCCAGCAGCCGGAACGGGGCAGGCTACTCCTACGAGCAGTACTTC. Residues: CASSRNGAGYSYEQYF.

This clonotype occurred many times. V and J are TRBV7-9 and TRBJ2-7; 7 positions match TRBD2. CDR1 is SEHNR, CDR2 FQNEAQ, per germline (reference sequence). The ends lost 2 bases at V and 6 bases at J; junction bases unmatched: 4. The CDR3 extends over 13 amino acids. The CDR3 DNA reads as TGTGCCAGCAGCTTACTGGCGGGAGCCGAGCAGTACTTC. As protein: CASSLLAGAEQYF.

This clonotype was counted a few times. CDR3 residues: CASSDWDRGTYEQYF. CDR3 nucleotide sequence: TGTGCCAGCAGTGACTGGGACAGGGGGACCTACGAGCAGTACTTC. J is TRBJ2-7 and V is TRBV6-2 or TRBV6-3; 11 bases are a match to TRBD1. The CDR3 has 15 residues. V lost 5 bases to trimming and J lost 2 bases; unmatched junction nucleotides: 5. Germline V gives CDR1 MNHEY, CDR2 SVGEGT.

This clonotype was observed at least ten times. The J gene is TRBJ1-1, the V gene TRBV28; no reliable D call. The CDR3 runs to 13 residues. V was shortened by 0 bases and J by 3 bases, with 5 bases between the two germline ends. Germline CDR1 is MDHEN and CDR2 is SYDVKM. CDR3 loop: CASSLWTYTEAFF. The CDR3 coding sequence is TGTGCCAGCAGTTTATGGACCTACACTGAAGCTTTCTTT.

This clonotype was seen many times. The chain employs TRBV3-1 and TRBJ2-3; 13 nucleotides align to TRBD2. Trimming cost V 4 bases and J 4 bases; bases outside gene matches: 2. Per germline, CDR1 LGHDT and CDR2 YNNKEL (reference sequence). This CDR3 has 15 residues. The CDR3 reads CASSLLAGGPDTQYF. The CDR3 DNA reads as TGTGCCAGCAGCCTACTAGCGGGAGGGCCAGATACGCAGTATTTT.